Listed below are T cell receptor beta chains from one sample, sequenced in a study of blood T cell repertoires in COVID-19. Repertoires were generated with immunoSEQ multiplex PCR, while TCRdb's copy carries only in-frame clones and drops some. Seen here are 25,000 to 30,000 clones, 85% to 95% observed once, and the top ten hold 3.5% to 4.5%. Material: peripheral blood. The receptors stem from a human donor with active COVID-19. The donor label of this sample is uncertain. The CDR3 runs from the conserved cysteine through the conserved F or W. The D gene is left open where the match is weak. Not all rows give a size; the values are once, few, many and, for expanded clones, a class.

CDR3 | DNA | length | size | J | D | V
CASRWRGGQETQYF | TGTGCCAGCAGGTGGCGGGGGGGTCAAGAGACCCAGTACTTC | 14 | . | TRBJ2-5 | TRBD2 | TRBV3-1/TRBV3-2
CASSISASGYNEQFF | TGTGCCAGTAGTATATCGGCTAGCGGATACAATGAGCAGTTCTTC | 15 | . | TRBJ2-1 | TRBD2 | TRBV19
CASSFPRRLDEETQYF | TGTGCCAGCAGCTTCCCTCGTCGACTAGATGAAGAGACCCAGTACTTC | 16 | . | TRBJ2-5 | . | TRBV7-9
CASSPPAQGPNTGELFF | TGTGCCAGCTCACCACCCGCCCAGGGGCCGAACACCGGGGAGCTGTTTTTT | 17 | . | TRBJ2-2 | . | TRBV18
CASSLSWQGTNEQFF | TGTGCCAGCAGCTTATCATGGCAGGGTACGAATGAGCAGTTCTTC | 15 | . | TRBJ2-1 | . | TRBV7-8
CASSEPPGGSTNTEAFF | TGTGCCAGCAGTGAACCCCCCGGAGGGTCTACGAACACTGAAGCTTTCTTT | 17 | . | TRBJ1-1 | . | TRBV25-1
CATSVQVKSSYNSPLHF | TGTGCCACCAGTGTACAGGTTAAAAGCTCCTATAATTCACCCCTCCACTTT | 17 | . | TRBJ1-6 | . | TRBV24-1
CASSQGLAGGKTFYNEQFF | TGTGCCAGCAGCCAAGGCCTAGCGGGGGGGAAGACATTTTACAATGAGCAGTTCTTC | 19 | . | TRBJ2-1 | TRBD2 | TRBV3-1/TRBV3-2
CASSQEEGSGGAWNEQFF | TGCGCCAGCAGCCAAGAGGAGGGTAGCGGGGGGGCATGGAATGAGCAGTTCTTC | 18 | once | TRBJ2-1 | TRBD2 | TRBV4-3
CASSRGGLAADTQYF | TGCGCCAGCAGCCGGGGGGGCTTGGCGGCAGATACGCAGTATTTT | 15 | . | TRBJ2-3 | . | TRBV4-3
CASSQMPGQGTKQHF | TGCGCCAGCAGCCAGATGCCGGGACAGGGGACGAAACAGCATTTT | 15 | . | TRBJ1-5 | TRBD1 | TRBV4-1
CASSQDRLAGVNEQFF | TGCGCCAGCAGCCAAGACAGGCTAGCGGGGGTCAATGAGCAGTTCTTC | 16 | . | TRBJ2-1 | TRBD2 | TRBV4-3
CAYQGRTDTQYF | TGTGCATACCAGGGGCGCACAGATACGCAGTATTTT | 12 | . | TRBJ2-3 | . | TRBV7-9
CASRVKVADLGTGELFF | TGTGCCAGCAGAGTCAAAGTAGCGGACCTAGGGACCGGGGAGCTGTTTTTT | 17 | . | TRBJ2-2 | . | TRBV7-2
CASSLGGPGNEQFF | TGTGCCAGTAGTCTGGGGGGGCCGGGCAATGAGCAGTTCTTC | 14 | . | TRBJ2-1 | . | TRBV19
CASSLDRVDEQFF | TGTGCCAGCAGCCTCGACAGGGTGGATGAGCAGTTCTTC | 13 | . | TRBJ2-1 | TRBD1 | TRBV14
CASSSRRGWQFF | TGTGCCAGCAGCTCCCGTCGCGGGTGGCAGTTCTTC | 12 | . | TRBJ2-1 | . | TRBV3-1/TRBV3-2
CASSQHQGFNGYTF | TGCGCCAGCAGCCAGCACCAGGGCTTCAATGGCTACACCTTC | 14 | . | TRBJ1-2 | . | TRBV4-1
CASSYSMDRDNEQFF | TGTGCCAGCAGTTACTCGATGGACAGGGACAATGAGCAGTTCTTC | 15 | . | TRBJ2-1 | TRBD1 | TRBV6-6
CASSGGLGSIMGPLHF | TGTGCCAGCAGTGGGGGGCTGGGGTCCATTATGGGGCCCCTCCACTTT | 16 | . | TRBJ1-6 | . | TRBV25-1
CASSFDGRLNTEAFF | TGTGCCAGCAGCTTTGATGGCAGATTGAACACTGAAGCTTTCTTT | 15 | . | TRBJ1-1 | . | TRBV7-9
CASSARTGSPIYF | TGTGCCAGCAGCGCCCGGACAGGCTCTCCCATATATTTT | 13 | once | TRBJ1-3 | TRBD1 | TRBV7-2
CASSLGVGQGPRIDEQYF | TGTGCCAGCAGCTTAGGAGTGGGACAGGGCCCTAGGATCGACGAGCAGTACTTC | 18 | . | TRBJ2-7 | TRBD1 | TRBV11-2
CASNGLAGGTDTQYF | TGTGCCAGCAACGGACTAGCGGGCGGCACAGATACGCAGTATTTT | 15 | . | TRBJ2-3 | TRBD2 | TRBV2